Below are 21 T cell receptor beta chains sequenced from a single sample in a study of control samples from healthy donors and cancer patients. The table came from immunoSEQ multiplex PCR; TCRdb's copy has only in-frame clones and leaves some out. The data show around 190,000 clones, around 90% seen once. Specimen: blood. These receptor sequences come from a man younger than 40 in good health.

This clone showed up just once. V usage is TRBV15 and J usage is TRBJ2-5; 8 bases align to TRBD2. The length of the CDR3 is 18 residues. The junction had 13 bases not matched to a gene; V was cut back by 0 bases and J by 4 bases. Per the germline V gene, CDR1 is LNHNV and CDR2 is YYDKDF (reference sequence). CDR3 residues: CATSRDSHSSGGIETQYF. In DNA form, the CDR3 reads TGTGCCACCAGCAGAGATTCGCACAGTTCGGGAGGGATAGAGACCCAGTACTTC.

The rearrangement joins TRBV6-6 to TRBJ2-1; 7 nucleotides line up with TRBD2. With V trimmed by 6 bases and J by 0 bases, 8 bases remained unmatched. This CDR3 spans 16 amino acids. Germline V gene sequence: CDR1 MNHNY, CDR2 SVGAGI (reference sequence). CDR3 in DNA: TGTGCCAGCAGCCCTCTAGGGGACTACTCCTACAATGAGCAGTTCTTC. It encodes CASSPLGDYSYNEQFF.

The V call is TRBV18, the J call TRBJ1-3; D perhaps matches TRBD1 (5 bases). Germline assignment: CDR1 KGHSH and CDR2 LQKENI. V dropped 10 bases and J dropped 1 base, with 11 bases sitting between them. The CDR3 totals 13 residues. CDR3 in amino acids: CATTDKSGNTIYF. The CDR3 DNA reads as TGTGCCACCACGGACAAGTCTGGAAACACCATATATTTT.

The gene calls are TRBV6-2 or TRBV6-3 and TRBJ2-4; 8 bases align to TRBD1. Trimming at V came to 5 bases and at J to 4 bases, leaving 4 bases not matched to a gene. The CDR3 loop spans 14 amino acids. Germline CDR1 reads MNHEY; CDR2 reads SVGEGT. The CDR3 region is CASSLRTGKNIQYF. The CDR3 coding sequence is TGTGCCAGCAGTCTGAGGACAGGGAAAAACATTCAGTACTTC.

The rearrangement uses TRBV12-5 and TRBJ2-2, with a weak D call TRBD1 (6 bases). V lost 6 bases, J lost 2 bases, and 13 bases lay in between. The CDR3 covers 15 residues. CDR1 LGHNT and CDR2 FRNRAP come from the germline V gene. This CDR3 is CASGLGQSNTGELFF. The CDR3 DNA is TGTGCTAGTGGCCTTGGACAGAGTAACACCGGGGAGCTGTTTTTT.

In its sample, this clone was seen a few times. This sequence joins TRBV5-4 and TRBJ1-5; 8 bases are a match to TRBD1. Germline values: CDR1 SGHNT, CDR2 YYREEE (reference sequence). J gave up 7 bases and V 4 bases, and 4 bases lay outside the gene matches. The CDR3 is made up of 13 amino acids. CDR3 sequence (DNA): TGTGCCAGCAGCCCGGACAGGGACCAGCCCCAGCATTTT. As protein: CASSPDRDQPQHF.

The chain joins TRBV5-4 to TRBJ1-1; D gene ambiguous. V was shortened by 4 bases and J by 0 bases, with 7 bases between the two germline ends. This CDR3 spans 13 amino acids. Germline V gene data show CDR1 as SGHNT and CDR2 as YYREEE (reference sequence). The CDR3 protein is CASSADMNTEAFF. CDR3 in DNA: TGTGCCAGCAGCGCCGACATGAACACTGAAGCTTTCTTT.

V is TRBV9 and J is TRBJ2-2, with 7 bases that match TRBD1. The CDR3 runs to 18 residues. In germline, CDR1 is SGDLS, CDR2 YYNGEE. V was clipped by 0 bases and J by 6 bases; unmatched bases: 14. In nucleotides, the CDR3 is TGTGCCAGCAGCGTAGGGCACACAGGGGACCGTAGAGCCGGGGAGCTGTTTTTT. Protein sequence: CASSVGHTGDRRAGELFF.

The chain combines TRBV4-3 with TRBJ2-7, with D maybe TRBD1 (5 bases). V dropped 1 base and J dropped 4 bases, with 11 bases sitting between them. The CDR3 contains 14 residues. In germline, CDR1 is LGHNA, CDR2 YSLEER. CDR3 in amino acids: CASSQVHPGYEQYF. The CDR3 DNA is TGCGCCAGCAGCCAAGTTCACCCAGGGTACGAGCAGTACTTC.

This sequence joins TRBV5-1 and TRBJ2-3; TRBD2 matches 11 bases. Germline V lookup: CDR1 SGHRS, CDR2 YFSETQ. V dropped 4 bases and J dropped 0; count of bases not matched to a gene: 13. CDR3 length equals 19 residues. In nucleotides, the CDR3 is TGCGCCAGCAGCCGTGGACATTATCTAGCGGGGGGTAGCACAGATACGCAGTATTTT. It is translated as CASSRGHYLAGGSTDTQYF.

J is TRBJ1-3 and V is TRBV5-6; D gene uncertain. Trimming shortened V by 4 bases and J by 0 bases, and 11 bases separated the two germline ends. The CDR3 has 15 residues. Germline V gene sequence: CDR1 SGHDT, CDR2 YYEEEE. The CDR3 region is CASSPYESSGNTIYF. In DNA, the CDR3 is TGTGCCAGCAGCCCTTACGAAAGCTCTGGAAACACCATATATTTT.

The genes are TRBV6-6 and TRBJ1-2; D call uncertain. CDR1 MNHNY and CDR2 SVGAGI come from the germline V gene (reference sequence). V was trimmed by 2 bases and J by 7 bases, leaving 11 bases between them. CDR3 length: 13 residues. The CDR3 spells CASSYDGGSGYTF. The CDR3 DNA reads TGTGCCAGCAGTTACGACGGTGGCAGTGGCTACACCTTC.

The chain carries TRBV10-3 and TRBJ2-2; TRBD1 or TRBD2 may be the D gene (6 bases each). V was trimmed by 7 bases and J by 5 bases, leaving 14 bases between them. The CDR3 sequence is 14 residues long. Looked up from germline, CDR1 is ENHRY and CDR2 is SYGVKD. The chain's CDR3 is CAITGAGATGELFF. The DNA for the CDR3 is TGTGCCATCACGGGGGCAGGGGCGACCGGGGAGCTGTTTTTT.

V is TRBV29-1 and J is TRBJ1-1, with D unclear. Trimming stripped 4 bases from V and 2 bases from J, with 5 bases between. This CDR3 comprises 11 residues. Looked up from germline, CDR1 is SQVTM and CDR2 is ANQGSEA. This chain's CDR3 is CSVVRNTEAFF. The CDR3 nucleotides are TGCAGCGTTGTCAGAAACACTGAAGCTTTCTTT. Full variable domain (missing parts from reference TRBV29-1 and TRBJ1-1): SAVISQKPSRDICQRGTSLTIQCQVDSQVTMMFWYRQQPGQSLTLIATANQGSEATYESGFVIDKFPISRPNLTFSTLTVSNMSPEDSSIYLCSVVRNTEAFFGQGTRLTVV.

The chain has TRBV3-1 (or the pseudogene TRBV3-2) and TRBJ1-1; possible D gene TRBD1, 5 bases. Germline lookup yields CDR1 LGHDT and CDR2 YNNKEL (reference sequence). V was clipped by 3 bases and J by 14 bases, with 19 bases between them. The CDR3 is 13 amino acids. The CDR3 DNA sequence: TGTGCCAGCAGCCATTCGTCCGCACCAGGGCCATTCTTT. Its translation: CASSHSSAPGPFF.

This chain joins TRBV14 and TRBJ2-1; possibly TRBD2 for D (5 bases). The CDR3 totals 16 residues. V gave up 4 bases and J gave up 1 base, with 14 bases separating them. The germline gives CDR1 SGHDN, CDR2 FVKESK. The CDR3 loop reads CASSPPAAMSYNEQFF. DNA for the CDR3: TGTGCCAGCAGCCCCCCAGCGGCAATGTCCTACAATGAGCAGTTCTTC.

The chain uses TRBV28 and TRBJ2-4; possibly TRBD1 for D (6 bases). Germline assignment: CDR1 MDHEN and CDR2 SYDVKM. The CDR3 covers 17 residues. V lost 1 base and J lost 0, with 13 bases in between. CDR3 region: CASSLSTGSLAKNIQYF. Written as DNA, the CDR3 is TGTGCCAGCAGTTTATCGACAGGCTCGTTAGCCAAAAACATTCAGTACTTC. Full variable domain (remainder filled in from reference TRBV28 and TRBJ2-4): DVKVTQSSRYLVKRTGEKVFLECVQDMDHENMFWYRQDPGLGLRLIYFSYDVKMKEKGDIPEGYSVSREKKERFSLILESASTNQTSMYLCASSLSTGSLAKNIQYFGAGTRLSVL.

This clone was seen only once. The chain has TRBV28 and TRBJ2-4; TRBD1 matches at 10 bases. Looked up from germline, CDR1 is MDHEN and CDR2 is SYDVKM. After removal of 3 bases from V and 7 bases from J, the junction contained 6 bases not matched to a gene. The CDR3 consists of 15 residues. The chain's CDR3 is CASSLQTGGANIQYF. The DNA for the CDR3 is TGTGCCAGCAGTTTGCAGACAGGGGGCGCGAACATTCAGTACTTC.

The chain uses TRBV4-2 and TRBJ1-6; no reliable D call. The CDR3 extends over 18 amino acids. Germline lookup yields CDR1 LGHNA and CDR2 YNFKEQ. With 0 bases removed from V and 8 bases from J, the gap between germline ends came to 20 bases. The CDR3 loop reads CASSQDRTGANSDSPLHF. Here the CDR3 DNA reads TGTGCCAGCAGCCAAGATAGGACGGGCGCTAATTCGGATTCACCCCTCCACTTT.

The chain joins TRBV2 to TRBJ1-6; D ambiguous. V was shortened by 10 bases and J by 8 bases, with 9 bases between the two germline ends. CDR1 is SNHLY, CDR2 FYNNEI, per germline. This CDR3 has 11 residues. CDR3 sequence: CATTGDSPLHF. Written as DNA, the CDR3 is TGTGCCACAACCGGGGATTCACCCCTCCACTTT.

This clone was observed a single time. V gene TRBV9 combines with J gene TRBJ1-1; TRBD1 aligns across 7 bases. The CDR3 contains 16 residues. The junction had 11 bases not matched to a gene; V was cut back by 3 bases and J by 3 bases. CDR1 is SGDLS and CDR2 is YYNGEE in the germline V gene. CDR3 sequence (DNA): TGTGCCAGCAGCGACGACGTACGACAGGGACACACTGAAGCTTTCTTT. It encodes CASSDDVRQGHTEAFF.